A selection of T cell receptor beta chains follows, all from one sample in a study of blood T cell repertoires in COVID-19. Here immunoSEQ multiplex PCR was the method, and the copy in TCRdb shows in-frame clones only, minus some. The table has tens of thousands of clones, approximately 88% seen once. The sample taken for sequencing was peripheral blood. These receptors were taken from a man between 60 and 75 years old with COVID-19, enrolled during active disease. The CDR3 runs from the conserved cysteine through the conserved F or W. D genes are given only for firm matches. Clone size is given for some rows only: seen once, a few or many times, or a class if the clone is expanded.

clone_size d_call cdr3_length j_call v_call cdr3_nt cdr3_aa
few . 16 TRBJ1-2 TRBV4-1 TGCGCCAGCAGCCAAGTGGGGACACCTCTTGGCTATGGCTACACCTTC CASSQVGTPLGYGYTF
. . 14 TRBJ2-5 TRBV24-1 TGTGCCACCAGTGACCCGAGAGCGCAACGGACCCAGTACTTC CATSDPRAQRTQYF
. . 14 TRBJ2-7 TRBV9 TGTGCCAGCAGCTTCGGGGGTGGGTCCTACGAGCAGTACTTC CASSFGGGSYEQYF
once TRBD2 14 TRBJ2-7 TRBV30 TGTGCCTGGATCAGGACTAGCGGCTCCTACGAGCAGTACTTC CAWIRTSGSYEQYF
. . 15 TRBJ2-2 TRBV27 TGTGCCAGCAGTTTAAAGGGGGGGCGGACCGGGGAGCTGTTTTTT CASSLKGGRTGELFF
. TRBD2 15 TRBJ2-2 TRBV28 TGTGCCAGCAGTACGCTACTAGCGGGGGCCGGGGAGCTGTTTTTT CASSTLLAGAGELFF
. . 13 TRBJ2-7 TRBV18 TGTGCCAGCTCACCTTCAGGGACCTACGAGCAGTACTTC CASSPSGTYEQYF
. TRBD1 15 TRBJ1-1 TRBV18 TGTGCCAGCTCACCAATGGACAGGGCGAACACTGAAGCTTTCTTT CASSPMDRANTEAFF
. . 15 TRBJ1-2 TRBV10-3 TGTGCCATCAGCCGAGGGGGGGAGGCTAACTATGGCTACACCTTC CAISRGGEANYGYTF
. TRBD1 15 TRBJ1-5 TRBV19 TGTGCCAGTAAGGACAGGGTCGGCCCAAGTCAGCCCCAGCATTTT CASKDRVGPSQPQHF
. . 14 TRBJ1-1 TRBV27 TGTGCCAGCAGTACTGCCTCAAGCAACACTGAAGCTTTCTTT CASSTASSNTEAFF
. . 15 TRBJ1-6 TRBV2 TGTGCCAGCAGTTGGGAGGGCCAGCAAAATTCACCCCTCCACTTT CASSWEGQQNSPLHF
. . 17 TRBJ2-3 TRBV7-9 TGTGCCAGCAGCTTAGCCGTTGACAGGCCGAGCACAGATACGCAGTATTTT CASSLAVDRPSTDTQYF
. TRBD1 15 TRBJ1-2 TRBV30 TGTGCCTGGAGTAACCGGGACAGGGGGCTGGATGGCTACACCTTC CAWSNRDRGLDGYTF
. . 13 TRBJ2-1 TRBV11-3 TGTGCCAGCAGCTTAGATCAAAGAGATGAGCAGTTCTTC CASSLDQRDEQFF
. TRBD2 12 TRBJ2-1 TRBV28 TGTGCCAGCAGAGGACTAGCGGGAGGGGATTTCTTC CASRGLAGGDFF
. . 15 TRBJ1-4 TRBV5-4 TGTGCCAGCAGCTTGGCCGGAGGGGCTGGGGAAAAACTGTTTTTT CASSLAGGAGEKLFF
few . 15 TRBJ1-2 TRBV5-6 TGTGCCAGCAGCTTGGAAGCTCGTCTCTACTATGGCTACACCTTC CASSLEARLYYGYTF
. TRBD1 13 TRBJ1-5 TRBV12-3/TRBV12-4 TGTGCCAGCAGTAGACAGGGGTATCAGCCCCAGCATTTT CASSRQGYQPQHF
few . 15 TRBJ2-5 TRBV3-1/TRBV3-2 TGTGCCAGCAGCCACTACCGGGGGTTCCAAGAGACCCAGTACTTC CASSHYRGFQETQYF
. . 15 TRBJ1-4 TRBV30 TGTGCCTGGAGCGGGGGATTGGCGCCTAATGAAAAACTGTTTTTT CAWSGGLAPNEKLFF
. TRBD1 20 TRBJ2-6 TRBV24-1 TGTGCCACCAGTGACCCCGCCGGGACAGGGATTTTATCTGGGGCCAACGTCCTGACTTTC CATSDPAGTGILSGANVLTF
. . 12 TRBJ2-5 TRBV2 TGTGCCGCGCGGGGGCTGGAGGAGACCCAGTACTTC CAARGLEETQYF
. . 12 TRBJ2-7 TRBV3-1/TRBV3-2 TGTGCCAGCAGCCAAGATAGCTACGAGCAGTACTTC CASSQDSYEQYF
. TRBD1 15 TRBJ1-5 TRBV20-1 TGCAGTGCTAGTCATTCTAACAGGGGTAATCAGCCCCAGCATTTT CSASHSNRGNQPQHF
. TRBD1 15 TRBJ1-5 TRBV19 TGTGCCAGTAGTACAGGACAGGGGTTGATGCAGCCCCAGCATTTT CASSTGQGLMQPQHF
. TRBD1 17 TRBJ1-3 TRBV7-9 TGTGCCAGCAGAAAATACCCTCAGGGGGCTACAGGAAACACCATATATTTT CASRKYPQGATGNTIYF
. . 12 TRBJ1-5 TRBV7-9 TGTGCCAGCAGCCGACGGGGGCAGCCCCAGCATTTT CASSRRGQPQHF
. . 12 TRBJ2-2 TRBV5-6 TGTGCCAGCAGCTTCACGGCCGGGGAGCTGTTTTTT CASSFTAGELFF
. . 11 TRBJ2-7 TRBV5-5 TGTGCCAGCGAGGGTGCCTACGAGCAGTACTTC CASEGAYEQYF
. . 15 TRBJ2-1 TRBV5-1 TGCGCCAGCAGCCCTAGCCTTAGCTCCTACAATGAGCAGTTCTTC CASSPSLSSYNEQFF
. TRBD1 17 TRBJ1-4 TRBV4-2 TGTGCCAGCAGCCATGCCCTGACAGGGAGTGGGATAGAAAAACTGTTTTTT CASSHALTGSGIEKLFF
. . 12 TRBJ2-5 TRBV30 TGTGCCTGGAGTACGTTTCTTGGCGGTTTGTACTTC CAWSTFLGGLYF
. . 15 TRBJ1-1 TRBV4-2 TGTGCCAGCAGCCCCTCAAACAGGGAAGGCACTGAAGCTTTCTTT CASSPSNREGTEAFF
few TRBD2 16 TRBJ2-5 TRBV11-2 TGTGCCAGCAGCCAAAAGCGGGGGCGGGATCAAGAGACCCAGTACTTC CASSQKRGRDQETQYF
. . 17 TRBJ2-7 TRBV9 TGTGCCAGCAGCATCTCCCCGGGGGGGACAGGGTCCAACGAGCAGTACTTC CASSISPGGTGSNEQYF
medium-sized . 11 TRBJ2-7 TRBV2 TGTGCCAGCAGGTTTCGACAGGAGCAGTACTTC CASRFRQEQYF
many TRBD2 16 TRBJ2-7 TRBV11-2 TGTGCCAGCAGCTCCTTCCTAGCGGGGGGAAGGTACGAGCAGTACTTC CASSSFLAGGRYEQYF
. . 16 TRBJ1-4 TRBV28 TGTGCCAGCAGTACTAATCGGGGGGGGATCGGTGAAAAACTGTTTTTT CASSTNRGGIGEKLFF
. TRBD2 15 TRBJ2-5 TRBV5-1 TGCGCCAGCAGCCGCCTAGCGGCGAACCAAGAGACCCAGTACTTC CASSRLAANQETQYF
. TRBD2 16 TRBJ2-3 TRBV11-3 TGTGCCAGCAGCCCCGGGGGGGGCGGGAGCACAGATACGCAGTATTTT CASSPGGGGSTDTQYF
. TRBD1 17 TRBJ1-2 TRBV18 TGTGCCAGCTCACCAAACTTGTTAGGGGGCGAAGGTAATGGCTACACCTTC CASSPNLLGGEGNGYTF
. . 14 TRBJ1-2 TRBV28 TGTGCCAGCATGCCCCCAGGGGATAGCTATGGCTACACCTTC CASMPPGDSYGYTF
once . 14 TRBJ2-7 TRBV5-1 TGCGCCAGCAGCAGGGGCCGGCAGCAAAACGAGCAGTACTTC CASSRGRQQNEQYF
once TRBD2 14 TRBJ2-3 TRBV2 TGTGCCAGCTATCCAGCGGGAGTTGCAGATACGCAGTATTTT CASYPAGVADTQYF
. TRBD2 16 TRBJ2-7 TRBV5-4 TGTGCCAGCAGCTTGGGACTAGCGGGGGTCAACTACGAGCAGTACTTC CASSLGLAGVNYEQYF
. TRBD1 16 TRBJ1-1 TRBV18 TGTGCCAGCTCACCACCAAACACAGGGGTGAGCACTGAAGCTTTCTTT CASSPPNTGVSTEAFF
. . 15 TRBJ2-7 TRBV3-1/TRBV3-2 TGTGCCAGCAGCCAAGGGGTAGCGGCTTCCTACGAGCAGTACTTC CASSQGVAASYEQYF
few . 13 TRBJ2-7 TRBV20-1 TGCAGTGCTAGTCCCGACTACTCCTACGAGCAGTACTTC CSASPDYSYEQYF
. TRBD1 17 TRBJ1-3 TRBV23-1 TGCGCCAGCAGTCAACCTAAAAACAGGGGCTCTGGAAACACCATATATTTT CASSQPKNRGSGNTIYF
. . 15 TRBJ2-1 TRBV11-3 TGTGCCAGCAGCTCAAACGGGAGACAGAACAATGAGCAGTTCTTC CASSSNGRQNNEQFF
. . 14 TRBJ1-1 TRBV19 TGTGCCAGTAGTGGGGGGGGAGGTCGCACTGAAGCTTTCTTT CASSGGGGRTEAFF
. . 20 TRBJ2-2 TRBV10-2 TGCGCCAGCAGTGATACGCCCCGGGGGGCCGATCGTTTTATATCCGGGGAGCTGTTTTTT CASSDTPRGADRFISGELFF
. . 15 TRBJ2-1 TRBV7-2 TGTGCCAGCAGCTTAGGAGGGTCTAATCCCAATGAGCAGTTCTTC CASSLGGSNPNEQFF